Presented here are 7 T cell receptor beta chains from one specimen sequenced in a study of T cell changes during pregnancy in multiple sclerosis. Libraries were prepared by immunoSEQ multiplex PCR; TCRdb keeps only in-frame clonotypes and omits some of them. The sample contains approximately 37,000 clones, about 90% of which appear only once. This sample comprised CD4+ T cells from peripheral blood mononuclear cells, obtained in the third trimester of pregnancy. All receptors derive from a female donor in good health, enrolled as a control in a pregnancy study.

The chain combines TRBV28 with TRBJ2-2; D possibly corresponds to TRBD1 (5 bases). The CDR3 has 13 residues. The V gene's germline CDR1 is MDHEN and CDR2 SYDVKM. The V and J ends lost 5 bases and 4 bases respectively, with 8 bases between them. CDR3 region: CASSDGATGELFF. The CDR3 DNA is TGTGCCAGCAGTGATGGGGCCACCGGGGAGCTGTTTTTT. The full variable domain, with the rest looked up from reference TRBV28 and TRBJ2-2, is DVKVTQSSRYLVKRTGEKVFLECVQDMDHENMFWYRQDPGLGLRLIYFSYDVKMKEKGDIPEGYSVSREKKERFSLILESASTNQTSMYLCASSDGATGELFFGEGSRLTVL.

The V call is TRBV5-1, the J call TRBJ1-1; a possible D gene is TRBD1 (6 bases). The V gene's germline CDR1 is SGHRS and CDR2 YFSETQ. This CDR3 has 11 amino acids. With 4 bases removed from V and 7 bases from J, the gap between germline ends came to 8 bases. CDR3 bases: TGCGCCAGCAGCGAACAGGGTGAAGCTTTCTTT. Translating gives CASSEQGEAFF.

The chain has TRBV21-1 and TRBJ2-3; no DNA check was done on the table's D call, TRBD2. TRBV21-1 is designated a pseudogene. The CDR3 loop spans 18 amino acids. As DNA, the CDR3 is TGTGCCAGCAATCCAAGGGCAACTAGCGGGGGGGCCAGGGATACGCAGTATTTT. It codes for CASNPRATSGGARDTQYF.

The chain is built from TRBV5-6 and TRBJ2-7, with D perhaps matching TRBD2 (5 bases). Deletions cut 6 bases from V and 3 bases from J, with 7 bases between. CDR1 and CDR2 (germline): SGHDT, YYEEEE. This CDR3 is built from 11 residues. The chain's CDR3 is CASTEDYEQYF. The CDR3, as DNA: TGTGCCAGCACGGAGGACTACGAGCAGTACTTC. Filled out from reference TRBV5-6 and TRBJ2-7, the complete variable domain reads DAGVTQSPTHLIKTRGQQVTLRCSPKSGHDTVSWYQQALGQGPQFIFQYYEEEERQRGNFPDRFSGHQFPNYSSELNVNALLLGDSALYLCASTEDYEQYFGPGTRLTVT.

The chain combines TRBV27 with TRBJ2-3; 10 bases align to TRBD2. Germline V gene sequence: CDR1 MNHEY, CDR2 SMNVEV (reference sequence). The trim removed 6 bases at V and 5 bases at J, leaving 11 bases unmatched. This CDR3 region has 16 residues. The CDR3: CASSLSGRARGDTQYF. The DNA of the CDR3 is TGTGCCAGCAGCCTAAGCGGGAGGGCCCGGGGAGATACGCAGTATTTT.

V usage is TRBV18 and J usage is TRBJ1-5; D is possibly TRBD1 (6 bases). The germline gives CDR1 KGHSH, CDR2 LQKENI. V lost 5 bases and J lost 10, with 12 bases in between. This CDR3 has 12 amino acids. The CDR3 DNA reads TGTGCCAGCTCATCTTCAGGGGATCCCCAGCATTTT. Protein sequence: CASSSSGDPQHF.

V gene TRBV13 combines with J gene TRBJ2-5; tentatively, D is TRBD2 (6 bases). Germline V gene lookup returns CDR1 PRHDT and CDR2 FYEKMQ (reference sequence). V was cut by 5 bases and J by 4 bases, with 11 bases left in between. This CDR3 is built from 13 residues. CDR3 residues: CASSVRGRETQYF. For the CDR3, the DNA is TGTGCCAGCAGCGTGCGGGGACGAGAGACCCAGTACTTC.